This entry lists 19 T cell receptor beta chains sequenced from one sample in a study of blood T cell repertoires in COVID-19. TCRdb's table, derived via immunoSEQ multiplex PCR, lists solely in-frame clones and lacks some. Among approximately 21,000 clones listed, about four fifths were seen once. The sequenced material came from peripheral blood. The receptor source for this set is a man older than 75 with acute or convalescent COVID-19.

The chain is built from TRBV14 and TRBJ2-3, with no clear D. The CDR3 sequence is 15 residues long. V shed 0 bases and J shed 0 bases, with 7 bases lying between them. Germline V gene sequence: CDR1 SGHDN, CDR2 FVKESK. This CDR3 is CASSQEGYSTDTQYF. As DNA, the CDR3 is TGTGCCAGCAGCCAAGAGGGCTACAGCACAGATACGCAGTATTTT.

The rearrangement joins TRBV15 to TRBJ1-3; 9 nucleotides line up with TRBD1. J was trimmed by 0 bases and V by 4 bases; bases with no gene match: 7. This CDR3 is 17 amino acids long. Germline V CDR1 and CDR2: LNHNV, YYDKDF (reference sequence). The CDR3 spells CATSKDRGPPSGNTIYF. The DNA for the CDR3 is TGTGCCACCAGCAAGGACAGGGGCCCTCCCTCTGGAAACACCATATATTTT.

The chain has TRBV11-2 and TRBJ2-3, with a possible D match to TRBD1 (5 bases). The germline V and J ends were trimmed by 4 bases and 5 bases, with 16 bases remaining between them. This CDR3 spans 15 amino acids. Germline CDR1 and CDR2: SGHAT and FQNNGV. CDR3 loop: CASSSQGRLGDTQYF. Written as DNA, the CDR3 is TGTGCCAGCAGCTCCCAGGGAAGGTTGGGAGATACGCAGTATTTT.

The CDR3 DNA follows: TGTGCCAGCAGTAGGTTGGGAGGGGTTAATAGCAATCAGCCCCAGCATTTT. It is translated as CASSRLGGVNSNQPQHF. This chain uses TRBV6-7 with TRBJ1-5, with a weak D call TRBD1 (5 bases). TRBV6-7 is an ORF; its function is uncertain. There are 17 residues in the CDR3. Deletions cut 5 bases from V and 0 bases from J, with 17 bases between.

The V and J genes are TRBV10-1 and TRBJ2-1, with D perhaps matching TRBD1 (6 bases). The CDR3 extends over 14 amino acids. Germline CDR1 WNHNN, CDR2 SYGVQD (reference sequence). V was clipped by 6 bases and J by 6 bases, with 15 bases between them. The DNA of the CDR3 is TGCGCCAGCAGCAGGGATAGCAGGGGCAATGAGCAGTTCTTC. Protein product: CASSRDSRGNEQFF.

The chain recombines TRBV19 with TRBJ1-5, with D tentatively TRBD1 (6 bases). V was cut by 5 bases and J by 1 base, with 15 bases left in between. The CDR3 spans 16 residues. The V gene's germline CDR1 is LNHDA and CDR2 SQIVND (reference sequence). The chain's CDR3 is CASSRRQVESNQPQHF. In nucleotides, the CDR3 is TGTGCCAGTAGTCGACGACAGGTTGAGAGCAATCAGCCCCAGCATTTT.

This clone has more than one count but fewer than ten. The genes are TRBV14 and TRBJ1-1; D unresolved. The germline gives CDR1 SGHDN, CDR2 FVKESK. This CDR3 comprises 13 residues. The V gene lost 4 bases and the J gene lost 1 base, with 7 bases spanning the gap. CDR3 sequence (DNA): TGTGCCAGCAGCCTACAAACGAACACTGAAGCTTTCTTT. Its translation: CASSLQTNTEAFF.

The rearrangement links TRBV27 to TRBJ1-3; D is possibly TRBD1 (6 bases). This CDR3 region has 15 residues. Trimming shortened V by 2 bases and J by 8 bases, and 16 bases separated the two germline ends. CDR1 is MNHEY, CDR2 SMNVEV, per germline (reference sequence). The CDR3 region has the DNA TGTGCCAGCAGTTTAAAATTTCGGGGGGCCTACACCATATATTTT. Protein: CASSLKFRGAYTIYF.

This clone was found a few times. This chain uses TRBV5-6 with TRBJ1-4; 7 positions agree with TRBD1. This CDR3 spans 19 amino acids. Germline loops: CDR1 SGHDT, CDR2 YYEEEE. After removal of 4 bases from V and 3 bases from J, the junction contained 18 bases not matched to a gene. Here the CDR3 DNA reads TGTGCCAGCAGCGTGGCCGGGACAGCCCTAGTAAGGGCTAATGAAAAACTGTTTTTT. Translating it yields CASSVAGTALVRANEKLFF.

The V gene is TRBV11-2, the J gene TRBJ1-4, with D possibly matching TRBD1 (6 bases). Germline V gene lookup returns CDR1 SGHAT and CDR2 FQNNGV. The CDR3 is 16 residues long. The V end was cut by 2 bases, the J end by 8 bases, with 18 bases between. For the CDR3, the DNA is TGTGCCAGCAGCTTATTTAAGGGCAACCAGGGGGAAAAACTGTTTTTT. It is translated as CASSLFKGNQGEKLFF.

The chain has TRBV28 and TRBJ2-7, with 10 positions matching TRBD1. This CDR3 spans 14 amino acids. CDR1 MDHEN and CDR2 SYDVKM come from the germline V gene. The J segment lost 3 bases and the V segment lost 2 bases, leaving 1 base of the junction unmatched. CDR3 region: CASSLDRGLYEQYF. CDR3 nucleotide sequence: TGTGCCAGCAGTTTAGACAGGGGGCTCTACGAGCAGTACTTC.

The chain has TRBV25-1 and TRBJ1-1; no clear D. V was shortened by 1 base and J by 4 bases, with 13 bases between the two germline ends. Germline loops: CDR1 MGHDK, CDR2 SYGVNS. The CDR3 spans 15 residues. The CDR3, as DNA: TGTGCCAGCAGTGAATCCCGTGGACTATTCACTGAAGCTTTCTTT. This gives the protein CASSESRGLFTEAFF.

This clone appeared a few times. CDR3 residues: CASSLGMAGGGETQYF. The CDR3 DNA is TGTGCCAGCAGCTTAGGAATGGCGGGAGGGGGGGAGACCCAGTACTTC. The V call is TRBV7-2, the J call TRBJ2-5, with 9 bases aligning to TRBD2. The V segment lost 1 base and the J segment 5 bases; nucleotides outside the gene matches: 8. The CDR3 extends over 16 amino acids. CDR1 SGHTA and CDR2 FQGNSA come from the germline V gene.

J is TRBJ1-4 and V is TRBV6-1, with D possibly TRBD1 on 6 matching bases. Germline assignment: CDR1 MNHNS and CDR2 SASEGT. Trimming stripped 2 bases from V and 14 bases from J, with 15 bases between. The CDR3 is 13 amino acids. The CDR3 reads CASSETGPIGLFF. CDR3 nucleotide sequence: TGTGCCAGCAGTGAAACAGGGCCCATAGGGCTGTTTTTT.

This rearrangement joins TRBV6-5 to TRBJ2-7; a possible D gene is TRBD1 (6 bases). The CDR3 totals 13 residues. Germline V gene lookup returns CDR1 MNHEY and CDR2 SVGAGI. Between the trimmed V and J ends, which lost 6 bases and 1 base, there was a span of 10 bases. CDR3 loop: CASRQTGSYEQYV. CDR3 sequence (DNA): TGTGCCAGCAGGCAGACAGGTTCCTACGAGCAGTACGTC.

This clone has a handful of counts. CDR3 in amino acids: CASSQERGGRALKDTQYF. DNA for the CDR3: TGTGCCAGCAGCCAAGAGAGGGGCGGGAGGGCCTTAAAAGATACGCAGTATTTT. The chain has TRBV3-1 (or the pseudogene TRBV3-2) and TRBJ2-3; 9 nucleotides agree with TRBD2. This CDR3 is 18 amino acids long. The J segment lost 5 bases and the V segment lost 0 bases, leaving 12 bases of the junction unmatched. Per germline, CDR1 LGHDT and CDR2 YNNKEL (reference sequence).

The chain carries TRBV6-6 and TRBJ1-1; D might be TRBD1 (5 bases). The CDR3 is 14 amino acids. CDR1 MNHNY and CDR2 SVGAGI come from the germline V gene (reference sequence). V was trimmed by 4 bases and J by 1 base, leaving 10 bases between them. The CDR3 DNA reads TGTGCCAGCAGTTCCTTTACAGGGAACACTGAAGCTTTCTTT. Residues: CASSSFTGNTEAFF.

The chain is built from TRBV11-2 and TRBJ2-6, with 9 positions matching TRBD1. CDR1 is SGHAT and CDR2 is FQNNGV in the germline V gene. The CDR3 extends over 17 amino acids. The ends lost 5 bases at V and 0 bases at J; junction bases unmatched: 5. The DNA for the CDR3 is TGTGCCAGCAGCGGGGGACAGGGCTACTCTGGGGCCAACGTCCTGACTTTC. Its protein product is CASSGGQGYSGANVLTF.

This clone was seen only a few times. The chain is built from TRBV5-1 and TRBJ1-1; 8 bases match TRBD1. The V gene end was trimmed by 3 bases and the J gene end by 1 base; junction bases not matched to a gene: 8. This CDR3 comprises 16 residues. In germline, CDR1 is SGHRS, CDR2 YFSETQ. Here the CDR3 reads CASSWGDRRENTEAFF. In DNA form, the CDR3 reads TGCGCCAGCAGCTGGGGGGACAGGCGGGAGAACACTGAAGCTTTCTTT.